This paragraph reports one T cell receptor beta chain. Its antigen is unknown. It was with 60 Vbeta and 13 Jbeta primers that the PCR ran. The table came from immunoSEQ multiplex PCR; TCRdb's copy has only in-frame clones and leaves some out. Of over 150,000 clones listed, about 77% are singletons. CDR3 length: 12 residues. V lost 6 bases and J 5 bases, leaving 9 bases between the germline ends. The V gene's germline CDR1 is SGHTA and CDR2 FQGNSA. The source of the sample is a study of cytomegalovirus exposure and HLA in healthy donors. Regarding the study as a whole: In a later analysis, TCR beta V- and J-gene trimming showed a link to a missense DCLRE1C variant.

The sequence was obtained from a male donor in good health and CMV-seropositive. V is TRBV7-2 and J is TRBJ2-3, with TRBD2 as a possible D gene (5 bases). Specimen: PBMCs. DNA of the CDR3: TGTGCCAGCAGTTCACTAGGAGATACGCAGTATTTT. Protein sequence: CASSSLGDTQYF.